One and the same sample provided the 26 T cell receptor beta chains below, sequenced in a study of T cells in Graves' hyperthyroidism and ophthalmopathy. Researchers amplified the TCR beta CDR3 regions from RNA transcripts. The TCR CDR3 first-round RT-PCR relied on the HTBI primer set. TCRdb ran MiXCR on the multiplex PCR reads and lists one entry per CDR3 protein. The sample contains roughly 750,000 distinct CDR3 sequences, approximately 16% of which appear only once. Sequenced input: blood. These receptors all stem from a man between 18 and 29 years old with Graves' hyperthyroidism.

This clonotype showed up just a few times. The rearrangement links TRBV3-1 to TRBJ2-2, with D unresolved. The CDR3 extends over 16 amino acids. Trimming took 2 bases from V and 4 from J, leaving 14 bases between them. Per germline, CDR1 LGHDT and CDR2 YNNKEL (reference sequence). The CDR3 is CASSQPLGRGTGELFF. CDR3 nucleotide sequence: TGTGCCAGCAGCCAACCCCTAGGGCGTGGCACCGGGGAGCTGTTTTTT. Filled out from reference TRBV3-1 and TRBJ2-2, the complete variable domain reads DTAVSQTPKYLVTQMGNDKSIKCEQNLGHDTMYWYKQDSKKFLKIMFSYNNKELIINETVPNRFSPKSPDKAHLNLHINSLELGDSAVYFCASSQPLGRGTGELFFGEGSRLTVL.

This clonotype was picked up a small number of times. This chain uses TRBV2 with TRBJ2-5, with 8 bases matching TRBD2. The ends lost 4 bases at V and 3 bases at J; junction bases unmatched: 16. The CDR3 loop spans 18 amino acids. Germline V CDR1 and CDR2: SNHLY, FYNNEI. In nucleotides, the CDR3 is TGTGCCAGCAGTGTTCGGCTAGCGGGTTCTGTGAAAAAAGAGACCCAGTACTTC. It codes for CASSVRLAGSVKKETQYF.

The chain carries TRBV28 and TRBJ2-7; 10 nucleotides line up with TRBD2. Germline CDR1 MDHEN, CDR2 SYDVKM. V shed 5 bases, J shed 0 bases, and the junction held 4 bases outside the gene matches. The CDR3 is 15 amino acids. The DNA of the CDR3 is TGTGCCAGCAGTCGGACTAGCGGCCTCTCCTACGAGCAGTACTTC. This sequence encodes CASSRTSGLSYEQYF.

This chain links TRBV29-1 with TRBJ2-1; the D is unclear. This CDR3 contains 12 residues. Trimming cost V 0 bases and J 8 bases, with 8 bases left between them. Germline CDR1 SQVTM, CDR2 ANQGSEA. The CDR3 sequence is CSVEDRRHEQFF. The CDR3 DNA is TGCAGCGTTGAAGATAGGCGGCATGAGCAGTTCTTC.

This clonotype was observed a few times. The rearrangement joins TRBV30 to TRBJ2-1; D perhaps matches TRBD2 (8 bases). In germline, CDR1 is GTSNPN, CDR2 SVGIG (reference sequence). V lost 5 bases to trimming and J lost 0 bases, with 14 bases between them. The CDR3 is 15 residues long. The CDR3, as DNA: TGTGCCTGGCGTAGCGGGACAGACTCCTACAATGAGCAGTTCTTC. Protein sequence: CAWRSGTDSYNEQFF.

This clonotype has only a few counts. V usage is TRBV19 and J usage is TRBJ2-5, with a weak D call TRBD2 (5 bases). The CDR3 is 14 amino acids. CDR1 and CDR2 from the germline V gene are LNHDA and SQIVND (reference sequence). The V end lost 5 bases, the J end lost 5 bases, and 15 bases lay between the germline ends. The CDR3 loop reads CASSRGADWETQYF. For the CDR3, the DNA is TGTGCCAGTAGTCGGGGAGCGGACTGGGAGACCCAGTACTTC.

This clonotype was seen once. This sequence joins TRBV5-5 and TRBJ2-7, with D possibly TRBD2 on 5 matching bases. The J call may be wrong; the DNA end is better matched by TRBJ2-1. The CDR3 consists of 16 residues. Germline V lookup: CDR1 SGHKS, CDR2 YYEKEE (reference sequence). CDR3 in amino acids: CASSAPDLGASYEQFF. The CDR3 region has the DNA TGTGCCAGCAGCGCGCCTGATCTAGGAGCTAGCTACGAGCAGTTCTTC.

V is TRBV2 and J is TRBJ2-5; D may be TRBD1 (5 bases). Trimming cost V 8 bases and J 4 bases, with 8 bases left between them. The CDR3 runs 11 residues. Germline CDR1 SNHLY, CDR2 FYNNEI. The CDR3 DNA is TGTGCCAGCGGCAGGGTAGAGACCCAGTACTTC. Translated, it gives CASGRVETQYF. Supplemented by reference TRBV2 and TRBJ2-5, the full variable domain reads EPEVTQTPSHQVTQMGQEVILRCVPISNHLYFYWYRQILGQKVEFLVSFYNNEISEKSEIFDDQFSVERPDGSNFTLKIRSTKLEDSAMYFCASGRVETQYFGPGTRLLVL.

Comments on this clonotype: A much more abundant neighbour one base away suggests this may be a read error. The genes are TRBV20-1 and TRBJ2-1, with 11 bases lining up with TRBD2. The end of the DNA aligns better with TRBJ2-7, so the J call may be wrong. The CDR3 contains 13 residues. Germline CDR1 is DFQATT and CDR2 is SNEGSKA (reference sequence). The CDR3 DNA reads as TGCAGTGCCACTAGCGGGAGTGCATATGAGCAGTACTTC. Amino acid sequence: CSATSGSAYEQYF.

This clonotype was counted at least ten times. The J gene is TRBJ2-7, the V gene TRBV12-3 or TRBV12-4; no clear D gene. V was pared by 6 bases and J by 4 bases, with 10 bases between. The CDR3 sequence is 12 residues long. The CDR3 reads CASRMEAYEQYF. In DNA, the CDR3 is TGTGCCAGCAGGATGGAAGCGTACGAGCAGTACTTC.

This clonotype turned up a few times. J is TRBJ2-1 and V is TRBV10-3, with D maybe TRBD2 (6 bases). Germline loops: CDR1 ENHRY, CDR2 SYGVKD. Deletions cut 0 bases from V and 2 bases from J, with 17 bases between. The CDR3 contains 18 residues. This CDR3 is CAISESSGSTLTYNEQFF. CDR3 coding DNA: TGTGCCATCAGTGAGTCTAGCGGTTCTACTTTAACCTACAATGAGCAGTTCTTC.

This rearrangement joins TRBV30 to TRBJ2-6, with 9 bases aligning to TRBD1. The CDR3 is 17 amino acids. Germline trimming cut 3 bases from V and 0 bases from J; bases unmatched to any gene: 6. Per the germline V gene, CDR1 is GTSNPN and CDR2 is SVGIG (reference sequence). In DNA, the CDR3 is TGTGCCTGGAGGCCTTGGGGACAGGGCTCTGGGGCCAACGTCCTGACTTTC. Translating gives CAWRPWGQGSGANVLTF.

This chain connects TRBV20-1 to TRBJ2-1; 7 bases match TRBD2. The junction had 15 bases not matched to a gene; V was cut back by 1 base and J by 3 bases. From germline, CDR1 is DFQATT and CDR2 SNEGSKA (reference sequence). The CDR3 covers 18 residues. The CDR3 is CSARVPFMNGRYYNEQFF. CDR3 sequence (DNA): TGCAGTGCTAGAGTTCCCTTCATGAACGGGAGGTACTACAATGAGCAGTTCTTC.

This clonotype came up many times. The chain carries TRBV29-1 and TRBJ2-7; D is uncertain. V gave up 6 bases and J gave up 0 bases, with 12 bases separating them. Per the germline V gene, CDR1 is SQVTM and CDR2 is ANQGSEA. CDR3 length: 13 residues. The CDR3 region is CSVAAGTSYEQYF. CDR3 in DNA: TGCAGCGTGGCCGCAGGTACCTCCTACGAGCAGTACTTC.

The V and J genes are TRBV7-2 and TRBJ1-4, with D perhaps matching TRBD1 (5 bases). The V end was cut by 6 bases, the J end by 2 bases, with 19 bases between. This CDR3 spans 17 amino acids. Germline V gene data show CDR1 as SGHTA and CDR2 as FQGNSA. Written as DNA, the CDR3 is TGTGCCAGCAGTTTAAAAGGGGAGTTTTGGACTAATGAAAAACTGTTTTTT. This encodes CASSLKGEFWTNEKLFF.

The chain recombines TRBV4-1 with TRBJ1-4; 9 bases align to TRBD1. CDR1 and CDR2 from the germline V gene are MGHRA and YSYEKL. The CDR3 is 15 residues long. V lost 2 bases and J lost 10; bases outside the gene matches: 8. For the CDR3, the DNA is TGCGCCAGCAGCCAACTTGGGGGACAGGGTCGAAAACTGTTTTTT. It translates to CASSQLGGQGRKLFF.

This clonotype was seen many times. The V and J genes are TRBV2 and TRBJ1-1; 7 bases are a match to TRBD1. The germline gives CDR1 SNHLY, CDR2 FYNNEI. The CDR3 totals 15 residues. V shed 6 bases and J 8 bases; nucleotides not matched to a gene: 15. The DNA of the CDR3 is TGTGCCAGCAGGATTAGTGCGACAGGGTTCACCGAAGCTTTCTTT. Protein sequence: CASRISATGFTEAFF.

The sample holds many counts of this clonotype. The chain uses TRBV7-9 and TRBJ1-1; 7 nucleotides match TRBD1. Germline CDR1 is SEHNR and CDR2 is FQNEAQ (reference sequence). The CDR3 runs to 15 residues. V gave up 5 bases and J gave up 0 bases; unmatched junction bases: 6. The CDR3 sequence is CASSEITGVNTEAFF. The CDR3 nucleotides read TGTGCCAGCAGCGAAATCACAGGGGTGAACACTGAAGCTTTCTTT.

The table lists this clonotype with many counts. V is TRBV20-1 and J is TRBJ2-3; 9 bases match TRBD2. Germline-derived CDR1 and CDR2 are DFQATT and SNEGSKA (reference sequence). J was trimmed by 9 bases and V by 0 bases; bases with no gene match: 7. The CDR3 is 14 residues long. The CDR3 nucleotides read TGCAGTGCTAGAGATTTAGCGGGAGTGGGGACGCAGTATTTT. This gives the protein CSARDLAGVGTQYF.

A single count supports this clonotype. This chain uses TRBV9 with TRBJ2-1, with TRBD2 matching 8 bases. Per germline, CDR1 SGDLS and CDR2 YYNGEE. V shed 7 bases and J 2 bases; nucleotides not matched to a gene: 14. This CDR3 comprises 17 residues. DNA for the CDR3: TGTGCCAGCTCCTTTGACAGCGGGAGCACCACCTACAATGAGCAGTTCTTC. Encoded protein: CASSFDSGSTTYNEQFF.

This clonotype was picked up many times. The chain links TRBV12-3 or TRBV12-4 to TRBJ2-7; 9 positions match TRBD1. The V segment lost 3 bases and the J segment 5 bases; nucleotides outside the gene matches: 14. This CDR3 comprises 17 residues. CDR3 amino acids: CASSLDWGGGQGHEQYF. DNA for the CDR3: TGTGCCAGCAGTTTGGATTGGGGCGGAGGACAGGGGCACGAGCAGTACTTC.

There are many counts of this clonotype. The genes are TRBV6-5 and TRBJ2-1, with D possibly being TRBD1 (6 bases). Germline CDR1 and CDR2: MNHEY and SVGAGI. V gave up 2 bases and J gave up 5 bases, with 10 bases separating them. CDR3 size: 14 residues. The CDR3 coding sequence is TGTGCCAGCAGTTACAGGAGGACAGACAATGAGCAGTTCTTC. Translation: CASSYRRTDNEQFF.

This clonotype was observed at least ten times. The chain is built from TRBV20-1 and TRBJ1-1; possibly TRBD1 for D (5 bases). V lost 4 bases to trimming and J lost 2 bases, with 8 bases between them. Germline values: CDR1 DFQATT, CDR2 SNEGSKA (reference sequence). The CDR3 totals 12 residues. The CDR3 sequence: CSATDRNTEAFF. The CDR3 DNA reads TGCAGTGCTACTGACAGAAACACTGAAGCTTTCTTT.

Of note for this clonotype: A clone one base away is much larger, so this may be a read error. The chain employs TRBV7-9 and TRBJ2-7; 7 nucleotides match TRBD2. CDR3 length equals 13 residues. Germline V gene sequence: CDR1 SEHNR, CDR2 FQNEAQ (reference sequence). CDR3: CASSTGGHYGQYF. DNA for the CDR3: TGTGCCAGCAGCACGGGAGGTCACTACGGGCAGTACTTC.

This clonotype has at least ten counts. The chain joins TRBV28 to TRBJ2-2; D not certain. Per germline, CDR1 MDHEN and CDR2 SYDVKM. The V and J ends lost 4 bases and 5 bases respectively, with 17 bases between them. This CDR3 is 16 amino acids long. The DNA for the CDR3 is TGTGCCAGCAGTTCTCTCTTTGTGACCCCAACCGGGGAGCTGTTTTTT. This codes for CASSSLFVTPTGELFF.

This clonotype was counted many times. The V call is TRBV20-1, the J call TRBJ1-4, with no clear D. Germline V gene lookup returns CDR1 DFQATT and CDR2 SNEGSKA (reference sequence). V lost 7 bases and J 1 base, leaving 13 bases between the germline ends. The CDR3 covers 14 residues. CDR3: CSVLPGRTNEKLFF. CDR3 sequence (DNA): TGCAGTGTCCTCCCCGGAAGAACTAATGAAAAACTGTTTTTT.